Listed below are T cell receptor beta chains from one sample, sequenced in a study of blood T cell repertoires in COVID-19. Sequenced by immunoSEQ multiplex PCR; TCRdb stores in-frame clones only, minus some. The sample shows about 480,000 clones, about 87% of them seen only once. The sequencing sample was made of peripheral blood. Receptors were obtained from a woman aged 45-65 years with COVID-19, enrolled during active disease. CDR3s include the opening cysteine and the closing phenylalanine or tryptophan. The D gene is left open where the match is weak. For some rows the clone size is stated as once, few or many, or as a class when expanded; others skip it.

size | J | V | D | CDR3 | DNA
once | TRBJ2-3 | TRBV19 | TRBD1 | CASSIGGTGGTDTQYF | TGTGCCAGTAGTATAGGAGGGACAGGGGGCACAGATACGCAGTATTTT
- | TRBJ1-4 | TRBV30 | TRBD1 | CASEPRTGNEKLFF | TGTGCCTCGGAGCCCAGGACAGGGAATGAAAAACTGTTTTTT
once | TRBJ1-1 | TRBV28 | TRBD1 | CASSLRRGAVVTEAFF | TGTGCCAGCAGTCTCCGCAGGGGGGCGGTGGTCACTGAAGCTTTCTTT
- | TRBJ1-5 | TRBV2 | TRBD1 | CAIRGLRDQPQHF | TGTGCCATTAGGGGGCTGAGGGATCAGCCCCAGCATTTT
- | TRBJ1-4 | TRBV28 | - | CASSVSGTANEKLFF | TGTGCCAGCAGTGTCTCCGGGACTGCCAATGAAAAACTGTTTTTT
once | TRBJ1-2 | TRBV5-1 | TRBD1 | CASSLTGVPRSLTNYGYTF | TGCGCCAGCAGCTTGACAGGGGTACCACGCTCCTTAACTAACTATGGCTACACCTTC
- | TRBJ2-6 | TRBV7-8 | TRBD1 | CASSLGTGGLGGANVLTF | TGTGCCAGCAGCTTAGGGACAGGGGGCTTAGGAGGGGCCAACGTCCTGACTTTC
- | TRBJ2-3 | TRBV19 | - | CASSNLADTQYF | TGTGCCAGTAGTAATCTAGCAGATACGCAGTATTTT
- | TRBJ1-5 | TRBV28 | TRBD1 | CASRYPGQGSEQPQHF | TGTGCCAGCAGATATCCGGGACAGGGGTCGGAACAGCCCCAGCATTTT
- | TRBJ1-2 | TRBV30 | TRBD1 | CAWSTPGQGARNYGYTF | TGTGCCTGGAGTACTCCGGGACAGGGGGCCAGGAACTATGGCTACACCTTC
- | TRBJ1-2 | TRBV3-1/TRBV3-2 | TRBD1 | CASSQGTGTGYGYTF | TGTGCCAGCAGCCAAGGGACCGGGACAGGGTATGGCTACACCTTC
- | TRBJ1-2 | TRBV2 | TRBD1 | CASFYSGTDFFYGYTF | TGTGCCAGTTTTTACTCCGGGACAGATTTCTTCTATGGCTACACCTTC
- | TRBJ2-7 | TRBV27 | TRBD1 | CASSLGTGGSREQYF | TGTGCCAGCAGTCTAGGGACAGGGGGGTCTCGAGAGCAGTACTTC
- | TRBJ1-5 | TRBV7-2 | TRBD1 | CASSTHRGRGQPQHF | TGTGCCAGCAGCACTCACAGGGGGCGAGGTCAGCCCCAGCATTTT
- | TRBJ2-3 | TRBV11-3 | TRBD2 | CASSLDGEGSTDTQYF | TGTGCCAGCAGCTTAGACGGGGAGGGAAGCACAGATACGCAGTATTTT
- | TRBJ2-7 | TRBV11-2 | - | CASLEGGTYEQYF | TGTGCCAGCCTGGAGGGCGGAACCTACGAGCAGTACTTC
- | TRBJ2-7 | TRBV29-1 | - | CSVEGLGQGYEQYF | TGCAGCGTTGAAGGTTTAGGGCAGGGCTACGAGCAGTACTTC